This T cell receptor beta chain was obtained from a study of early T cells in non-severe SARS-CoV-2 infection. Study-wide findings and caveats: VDJdb matching skewed toward anti-spike CD8 responses, missing private and CD4 specificities.

As to this clonotype: Its specificity is not known.

Germline trimming cut 0 bases from V and 2 bases from J; bases unmatched to any gene: 6. CDR3 size: 17 residues. Germline V gives CDR1 SGHRS, CDR2 YFSETQ. Researchers attached unique molecular identifiers to individual cDNA molecules. In TCRdb, the 5' RACE reads were re-called with MiXCR into one record per CDR3 protein. The data show under 65,000 distinct CDR3 sequences, with approximately 12% seen just once and approximately 9.1% held by the top ten. The receptor's source is an adult who was a healthcare worker with PCR-confirmed SARS-CoV-2 infection or an uninfected control (not recorded which). Sequencing input: whole blood. The rearrangement uses TRBV5-1 and TRBJ2-5, with TRBD2 matching over 11 bases. CDR3 region: CASSLDPTSGGQETQYF. In DNA, the CDR3 is TGCGCCAGCAGCTTGGACCCCACTAGCGGGGGACAAGAGACCCAGTACTTC.